Below are 8 T cell receptor beta chains sequenced from a single sample in a study of blood T cell repertoires in COVID-19. Sequencing used immunoSEQ multiplex PCR; TCRdb keeps in-frame clones, though not all of them. The sample contains roughly 220,000 clones, under 90% of which appear only once. The material sequenced was peripheral blood. The receptors derive from a man younger than 40 with active or convalescent COVID-19.

V gene TRBV12-3 or TRBV12-4 combines with J gene TRBJ2-5; tentatively, D is TRBD1 (5 bases). This CDR3 has 13 amino acids. V was trimmed by 7 bases and J by 5 bases, leaving 14 bases between them. This CDR3 is CASIVPTEETQYF. Here the CDR3 DNA reads TGTGCCAGCATCGTTCCGACAGAGGAGACCCAGTACTTC.

The rearrangement links TRBV7-3 to TRBJ2-1; D is perhaps TRBD1 (6 bases). The V gene lost 4 bases and the J gene lost 9 bases, with 13 bases spanning the gap. This CDR3 spans 13 amino acids. Germline CDR1 is SGHTA and CDR2 is FQGTGA. CDR3 nucleotides: TGTGCCAGCAGCTATCAGACAGGCGGTGAGCAGTTCTTC. It translates to CASSYQTGGEQFF.

The rearrangement links TRBV7-6 to TRBJ2-7; D is perhaps TRBD2 (6 bases). CDR3 size: 15 residues. Trimming removed 2 bases at V and 2 bases at J, with 13 bases between. The germline V gene has CDR1 SGHVS and CDR2 FNYEAQ. The CDR3 DNA reads as TGTGCCAGCAGCTTAACGCGGGACCCAACCTACGAGCAGTACTTC. Encoded protein: CASSLTRDPTYEQYF. Full variable domain (outside the CDR3, taken from reference TRBV7-6 and TRBJ2-7): GAGVSQSPRYKVTKRGQDVALRCDPISGHVSLYWYRQALGQGPEFLTYFNYEAQQDKSGLPNDRFSAERPEGSISTLTIQRTEQRDSAMYRCASSLTRDPTYEQYFGPGTRLTVT.

The chain carries TRBV28 and TRBJ2-6, with TRBD1 matching over 9 bases. The CDR3 runs to 17 residues. V shed 6 bases and J 0 bases; nucleotides not matched to a gene: 6. CDR1 and CDR2 (germline): MDHEN, SYDVKM. This CDR3 is CASRSRDRVSGANVLTF. The CDR3 nucleotides are TGTGCCAGCAGAAGCCGGGACAGGGTCTCTGGGGCCAACGTCCTGACTTTC.

Only one count was recorded for this clone. Written as DNA, the CDR3 is TGCGCCAGCTCCCGGACAGGGTCCGAAAAAGAGACCCAGTACTTC. Its translation: CASSRTGSEKETQYF. The V gene is TRBV4-1, the J gene TRBJ2-5; 8 bases line up with TRBD1. The J segment lost 3 bases and the V segment lost 8 bases, leaving 11 bases of the junction unmatched. The CDR3 sequence is 15 residues long. CDR1 MGHRA and CDR2 YSYEKL come from the germline V gene.

The genes are TRBV9 and TRBJ1-5; maybe TRBD1 (6 bases). The CDR3 sequence is 15 residues long. Germline CDR1 reads SGDLS; CDR2 reads YYNGEE. V lost 3 bases to trimming and J lost 3 bases, with 13 bases between them. CDR3 region: CASSATGSLNQPQHF. CDR3 DNA: TGTGCCAGCAGCGCAACAGGGTCCCTCAATCAGCCCCAGCATTTT.

The chain's CDR3 is CASSLQGGQETQYF. The DNA of the CDR3 is TGTGCCAGCAGTTTGCAGGGAGGGCAGGAGACCCAGTACTTC. The chain is built from TRBV6-5 and TRBJ2-5, with 7 bases lining up with TRBD2. The germline CDR1 and CDR2 sequences are MNHEY and SVGAGI. The trim removed 4 bases at V and 5 bases at J, leaving 7 bases unmatched. CDR3 length equals 14 residues.

The gene calls are TRBV28 and TRBJ1-5; 7 bases are shared with TRBD1. Trimming cost V 6 bases and J 7 bases; bases outside gene matches: 9. The germline V gene encodes CDR1 MDHEN and CDR2 SYDVKM. The CDR3 runs 14 residues. The CDR3 loop reads CASRRGTASQPQHF. CDR3 in DNA: TGTGCCAGCAGGAGGGGGACAGCTTCCCAGCCCCAGCATTTT.